A single sample gave rise to the 31 T cell receptor beta chains below, sequenced in a study of glioma-infiltrating T cells. Amplification of TCR alpha and beta CDR3 regions from RNA used iRepertoire nested multiplex PCR. TCRdb reprocessed the multiplex PCR reads with MiXCR, giving one entry per CDR3 protein. The table records 100,000 to 150,000 distinct CDR3 sequences, 20% to 25% of them present only once. The sample taken for sequencing was glioma tissue, nonneoplastic brain tissue, or PBMCs (not recorded which). The receptor source for this set is a human donor with low-grade glioma or glioblastoma, undergoing nonglioma brain surgery, or in good health (not recorded which).

This clonotype was seen ten or more times. The chain is built from TRBV7-2 and TRBJ2-1, with 7 bases that match TRBD2. The CDR3 runs to 14 residues. Germline assignment: CDR1 SGHTA and CDR2 FQGNSA. After removal of 3 bases from V and 8 bases from J, the junction contained 7 bases not matched to a gene. The CDR3 is CASSFPGLWHEQFF. As DNA, the CDR3 is TGTGCCAGCAGCTTTCCGGGACTATGGCATGAGCAGTTCTTC.

Of note for this clonotype: A much larger clonotype is one base distant, so this may be a read error. V gene TRBV7-2 combines with J gene TRBJ2-3; 7 nucleotides agree with TRBD1. The CDR3 spans 16 residues. Germline trimming cut 8 bases from V and 0 bases from J; bases unmatched to any gene: 11. From germline, CDR1 is SGHTA and CDR2 FQGNSA. CDR3: CASRLWGTASTDTQYF. CDR3 sequence (DNA): TGTGCCAGCCGCCTTTGGGGGACAGCTAGCACAGATACGCAGTATTTT. Supplemented by reference TRBV7-2 and TRBJ2-3, the full variable domain reads GAGVSQSPSNKVTEKGKDVELRCDPISGHTALYWYRQSLGQGLEFLIYFQGNSAPDKSGLPSDRFSAERTGGSVSTLTIQRTQQEDSAVYLCASRLWGTASTDTQYFGPGTRLTVL.

The chain uses TRBV9 and TRBJ1-1; 8 bases are shared with TRBD1. CDR1 SGDLS and CDR2 YYNGEE come from the germline V gene. The CDR3 consists of 15 residues. The ends lost 4 bases at V and 10 bases at J; junction bases unmatched: 15. CDR3 DNA: TGTGCCAGCAGCTCGGGACAGGTGTGGGGGGGAAGAGCTTTCTTT. Protein product: CASSSGQVWGGRAFF.

This clonotype was found many times. The V gene is TRBV6-1, the J gene TRBJ1-1; D not certain. V lost 8 bases and J 0 bases, leaving 19 bases between the germline ends. The CDR3 covers 16 residues. The germline gives CDR1 MNHNS, CDR2 SASEGT. CDR3 coding DNA: TGTGCCAGCCCGGGAAAGGAGCACGGCATGAACACTGAAGCTTTCTTT. Translation: CASPGKEHGMNTEAFF.

This clonotype occurred a few times. The chain has TRBV9 and TRBJ2-3, with TRBD2 matching over 14 bases. This CDR3 has 18 amino acids. V trimming: 0 bases; J trimming: 4 bases; junction bases outside the gene matches: 7. In germline, CDR1 is SGDLS, CDR2 YYNGEE. The CDR3 DNA sequence: TGTGCCAGCAGCGTAGATGGGACTAGCGGGAGACCTCCAGATACGCAGTATTTT. This gives the protein CASSVDGTSGRPPDTQYF. Complete variable domain (other parts from reference TRBV9 and TRBJ2-3): DSGVTQTPKHLITATGQRVTLRCSPRSGDLSVYWYQQSLDQGLQFLIQYYNGEERAKGNILERFSAQQFPDLHSELNLSSLELGDSALYFCASSVDGTSGRPPDTQYFGPGTRLTVL.

This clonotype appeared many times. The rearrangement links TRBV28 to TRBJ2-5; 11 bases match TRBD2. Unmatched junction bases numbered 6, after V lost 7 bases and J lost 5 bases. Germline V lookup: CDR1 MDHEN, CDR2 SYDVKM. CDR3 size: 14 residues. The CDR3 loop reads CASISTSGIETQYF. CDR3 sequence (DNA): TGTGCCAGCATCTCGACTAGCGGGATCGAGACCCAGTACTTC.

This clonotype appeared many times. The rearrangement uses TRBV6-1 and TRBJ2-3; 9 nucleotides line up with TRBD2. The CDR3 length is 16 residues. V was pared by 5 bases and J by 2 bases, with 8 bases of the junction left unmatched. Looked up from germline, CDR1 is MNHNS and CDR2 is SASEGT. The CDR3 spells CASSSFLAGFTDTQYF. The DNA of the CDR3 is TGTGCCAGCAGTTCTTTTCTAGCGGGATTCACAGATACGCAGTATTTT.

This clonotype turned up a few times. The junction and the germline gene differ at one end; a read error may be behind it. This sequence joins TRBV29-1 and TRBJ2-2; D call uncertain. Germline loops: CDR1 SQVTM, CDR2 ANQGSEA. The CDR3 contains 15 residues. The CDR3 coding sequence is TGCGGCGTTGATAACGGGTTACGGAACACCGGGGAGCTGTTTTTT. Amino acid sequence: CGVDNGLRNTGELFF.

This clonotype came up many times. This chain joins TRBV4-1 and TRBJ1-5, with a tentative D call TRBD1 (5 bases). The CDR3 has 18 amino acids. V was trimmed by 0 bases and J by 2 bases, leaving 17 bases between them. Germline CDR1 is MGHRA and CDR2 is YSYEKL. In nucleotides, the CDR3 is TGCGCCAGCAGCCAAGATTACAGGAAGGGCCCCGGCAATCAGCCCCAGCATTTT. Its protein is CASSQDYRKGPGNQPQHF.

This clonotype was seen at least ten times. This sequence joins TRBV12-3 or TRBV12-4 and TRBJ2-1, with 7 bases fitting TRBD2. Unmatched junction bases numbered 13, after V lost 4 bases and J lost 7 bases. This CDR3 region has 16 residues. This CDR3 reads CASSYSLSGKENEQFF. CDR3 nucleotides: TGTGCCAGCAGTTATAGTCTAAGCGGGAAGGAGAATGAGCAGTTCTTC.

Remarks on this clonotype: Just one base apart from a much larger clone, this may be a read error. This chain connects TRBV20-1 to TRBJ2-7; 9 nucleotides align to TRBD2. This CDR3 is 14 amino acids long. Trimming at V came to 3 bases and at J to 0 bases, leaving 3 bases not matched to a gene. Germline V gene data show CDR1 as DFQATT and CDR2 as SNEGSKA (reference sequence). CDR3 DNA: TGCAGTGCTAGGCTTAGCGGGAGCTCCTACGAGCAGTACTTC. This gives the protein CSARLSGSSYEQYF.

Points on this clonotype: This may arise from a read error, as a much more abundant clone is one base away. V and J are TRBV20-1 and TRBJ2-7; 7 bases are a match to TRBD1. The CDR3 loop spans 15 amino acids. Germline V gives CDR1 DFQATT, CDR2 SNEGSKA (reference sequence). CDR3 in DNA: TGCAGTGCTGGAAATCGACAGGGTACCTCCTACCAGCAGTACTTC. Protein: CSAGNRQGTSYQQYF.

This clonotype was picked up many times. This sequence joins TRBV28 and TRBJ1-3; no definite D call. Trimming took off 5 bases at V and 0 bases at J, with 11 bases between the two ends. Per germline, CDR1 MDHEN and CDR2 SYDVKM. The CDR3 runs 15 residues. The CDR3, as DNA: TGTGCCAGCAGTCTCCCAGTTGGCTCTGGAAACACCATATATTTT. Translating it yields CASSLPVGSGNTIYF.

This clonotype was detected only a few times. The chain combines TRBV5-4 with TRBJ2-1, with D perhaps given as TRBD1 or TRBD2 (5 bases each). With 0 bases removed from V and 0 bases from J, the gap between germline ends came to 10 bases. The CDR3 is made up of 16 amino acids. The V gene's germline CDR1 is SGHNT and CDR2 YYREEE (reference sequence). DNA for the CDR3: TGTGCCAGCAGCTTGGCTGGGGGTTTCTCCTACAATGAGCAGTTCTTC. Protein: CASSLAGGFSYNEQFF.

This chain connects TRBV11-2 to TRBJ2-7; weak D call: TRBD2 (5 bases). The germline gives CDR1 SGHAT, CDR2 FQNNGV. The CDR3 sequence is 14 residues long. The V gene lost 4 bases and the J gene lost 3 bases, with 13 bases spanning the gap. The CDR3 is CASSSGSGIYEQYF. The CDR3 DNA reads as TGTGCCAGCAGCTCCGGCAGCGGCATCTACGAGCAGTACTTC.

Remarks on this clonotype: A much larger clonotype is one base distant, so this may be a read error. The rearrangement links TRBV19 to TRBJ1-2; no reliable D call. The CDR3 runs 16 residues. The ends were cut back, 3 bases at V and 4 bases at J, with 18 bases in the middle. Germline loops: CDR1 LNHDA, CDR2 SQIVND (reference sequence). DNA for the CDR3: TGTGCCAGTAGTATCCGGTACGGGATCATTCCCTATGGCTACACCTTC. Its protein is CASSIRYGIIPYGYTF.

This clonotype was recorded many times. This chain's CDR3 is CASRRAGQQNYGYTF. The CDR3 DNA sequence: TGTGCCAGCAGGCGGGCGGGGCAGCAGAACTATGGCTACACCTTC. V and J are TRBV28 and TRBJ1-2; TRBD1 might be the D (5 bases). Trimming removed 6 bases from V and 2 bases from J, with 16 bases in between. The germline V gene encodes CDR1 MDHEN and CDR2 SYDVKM. This CDR3 is built from 15 residues.

About this clonotype: The junction does not match germline at one end; this may be a read error. The chain has TRBV7-2 and TRBJ2-7; D uncertain. CDR1 is SGHTA and CDR2 is FQGNSA in the germline V gene. The CDR3 is 11 amino acids. The chain's CDR3 is CARRFSSAPSF. The CDR3 DNA is TGTGCCCGCCGCTTTTCCTCCGCGCCGTCCTTC.

The table lists this clonotype with many counts. The chain joins TRBV6-1 to TRBJ2-1, with D possibly matching TRBD2 (5 bases). Germline V CDR1 and CDR2: MNHNS, SASEGT. The CDR3 covers 13 residues. Trimming left V 5 bases short and J 4 bases short, with 9 bases between. The CDR3 protein is CASSWTGYNEQFF. CDR3 sequence (DNA): TGTGCCAGCAGTTGGACTGGGTACAATGAGCAGTTCTTC.

This clonotype was seen many times. The rearrangement joins TRBV4-1 to TRBJ2-3; 9 nucleotides match TRBD2. The CDR3 spans 16 residues. The germline V gene has CDR1 MGHRA and CDR2 YSYEKL. V lost 4 bases, J lost 6 bases, and 11 bases stayed unmatched. The CDR3 nucleotides read TGCGCCAGCAGCCGTCGCCGACTAGCGGCAGGGGATACGCAGTATTTT. This gives the protein CASSRRRLAAGDTQYF.

Details on this clonotype: This sequence may be a read error, since a much larger clone differs from it by one base. The chain is built from TRBV20-1 and TRBJ2-5; D might be TRBD1 or TRBD2, each matching 5 bases. This CDR3 region has 15 residues. Germline CDR1 and CDR2: DFQATT and SNEGSKA (reference sequence). CDR3: CSARSRGQYQGTQYF. CDR3 DNA sequence: TGCAGTGCTAGGTCCCGGGGCCAGTACCAAGGGACCCAGTACTTC.

This clonotype was counted many times. The V gene is TRBV6-1, the J gene TRBJ1-5; D call uncertain. CDR1 and CDR2 (germline): MNHNS, SASEGT. V was clipped by 6 bases and J by 4 bases, with 10 bases between them. This CDR3 spans 13 amino acids. Here the CDR3 reads CASSLDKNQPQHF. The CDR3 coding sequence is TGTGCCAGCAGCCTAGACAAAAATCAGCCCCAGCATTTT.

Details on this clonotype: A read error may explain this, as a much larger clone is one base away. The chain has TRBV4-1 and TRBJ2-7; 8 positions agree with TRBD1. The CDR3 runs 14 residues. Germline V gene sequence: CDR1 MGHRA, CDR2 YSYEKL. The CDR3 region has the DNA TGCGCCAGCGGCCAAGACAGGGGAAACTACGAGCAGTACTTC. Its translation is CASGQDRGNYEQYF.

This clonotype was detected many times. The rearrangement joins TRBV7-2 to TRBJ1-3; the match to TRBD1 covers 8 bases. V dropped 4 bases and J dropped 0; count of bases not matched to a gene: 8. This CDR3 is 17 amino acids long. Germline-derived CDR1 and CDR2 are SGHTA and FQGNSA. This chain's CDR3 is CASSSRQGPYSGNTIYF. CDR3 coding DNA: TGTGCCAGCAGCTCCAGACAGGGGCCTTACTCTGGAAACACCATATATTTT.

This clonotype was counted many times. The chain links TRBV6-1 to TRBJ2-7; D call uncertain. Germline CDR1 MNHNS, CDR2 SASEGT. V was cut by 7 bases and J by 3 bases, with 7 bases left in between. This CDR3 has 11 residues. The CDR3 reads CASMGIYEQYF. The CDR3 DNA reads as TGTGCCAGCATGGGCATCTACGAGCAGTACTTC.

This clonotype has ten or more counts. The J gene is TRBJ2-3, the V gene TRBV19, with 9 bases that match TRBD2. J lost 11 bases, V lost 5 bases, and 2 bases had no gene match. This CDR3 comprises 11 residues. CDR1 is LNHDA and CDR2 is SQIVND in the germline V gene (reference sequence). This CDR3 is CASSRLAEQYF. CDR3 bases: TGTGCCAGTAGTCGACTAGCGGAGCAGTATTTT.

The J gene is TRBJ1-2, the V gene TRBV2, with 10 nucleotides matching TRBD1. This CDR3 is built from 17 residues. The V gene's germline CDR1 is SNHLY and CDR2 FYNNEI. The V and J ends lost 6 bases and 5 bases, in that order; junction bases with no gene match: 15. The CDR3 coding sequence is TGTGCCAGCAGACGGGACAGGGGTTGGGAGGACGCATATGGCTACACCTTC. It specifies CASRRDRGWEDAYGYTF.

The J gene is TRBJ1-5, the V gene TRBV28; D is perhaps TRBD1 (5 bases). The V gene lost 8 bases and the J gene lost 2 bases, with 25 bases spanning the gap. The CDR3 runs 18 residues. The germline V gene has CDR1 MDHEN and CDR2 SYDVKM. CDR3 nucleotides: TGTGCCAGCGGTGGCACCGGGGCAGGGATTATGGGCAATCAGCCCCAGCATTTT. Translation gives CASGGTGAGIMGNQPQHF.

This clonotype has a count of ten or more. The chain is built from TRBV27 and TRBJ2-6; 13 bases agree with TRBD2. CDR3 length equals 18 residues. With 5 bases clipped from V and 2 bases from J, the junction kept 6 bases outside the gene matches. Germline loops: CDR1 MNHEY, CDR2 SMNVEV (reference sequence). CDR3 coding DNA: TGTGCCAGCAGTGATCCGGGACTAGCGGGACCTGGGGCCAACGTCCTGACTTTC. Its translation is CASSDPGLAGPGANVLTF.

The CDR3 loop is CASKRFDGIGETQYF. CDR3 sequence (DNA): TGTGCCAGCAAAAGGTTCGACGGTATCGGGGAGACCCAGTACTTC. The rearrangement uses TRBV6-8 and TRBJ2-5; the D is unclear. Germline CDR1 MNHGY, CDR2 SAAAGT. The V and J ends lost 7 bases and 5 bases respectively, with 20 bases between them. CDR3 length: 15 amino acids.

This clonotype occurred many times. The genes are TRBV10-3 and TRBJ2-4, with 8 bases matching TRBD2. The CDR3 totals 17 residues. V lost 4 bases, J lost 3 bases, and 11 bases stayed unmatched. CDR1 and CDR2 (germline): ENHRY, SYGVKD. For the CDR3, the DNA is TGTGCCATCAGTGGACGTGGGACCGGGAGGGACAAAAACATTCAGTACTTC. This codes for CAISGRGTGRDKNIQYF.